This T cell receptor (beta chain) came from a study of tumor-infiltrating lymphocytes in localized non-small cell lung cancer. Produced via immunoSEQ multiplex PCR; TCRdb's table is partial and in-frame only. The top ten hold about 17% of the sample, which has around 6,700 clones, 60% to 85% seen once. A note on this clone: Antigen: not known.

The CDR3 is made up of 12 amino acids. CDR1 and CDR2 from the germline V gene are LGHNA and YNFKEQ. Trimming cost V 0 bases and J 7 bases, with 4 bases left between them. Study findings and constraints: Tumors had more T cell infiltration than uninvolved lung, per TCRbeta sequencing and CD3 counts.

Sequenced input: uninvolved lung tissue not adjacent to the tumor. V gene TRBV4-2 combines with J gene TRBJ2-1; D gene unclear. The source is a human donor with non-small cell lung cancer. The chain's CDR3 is CASSQDWNEQFF. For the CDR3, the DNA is TGTGCCAGCAGCCAAGATTGGAATGAGCAGTTCTTC.